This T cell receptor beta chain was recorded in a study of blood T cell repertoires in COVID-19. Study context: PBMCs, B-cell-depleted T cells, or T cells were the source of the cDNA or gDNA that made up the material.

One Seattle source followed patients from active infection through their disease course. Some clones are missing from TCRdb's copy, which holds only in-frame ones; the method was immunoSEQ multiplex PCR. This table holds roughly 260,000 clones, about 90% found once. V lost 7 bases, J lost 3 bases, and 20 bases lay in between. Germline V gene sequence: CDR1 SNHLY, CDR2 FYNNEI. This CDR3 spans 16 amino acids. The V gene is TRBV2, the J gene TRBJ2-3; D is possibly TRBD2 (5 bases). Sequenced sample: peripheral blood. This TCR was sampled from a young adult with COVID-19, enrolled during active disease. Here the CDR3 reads CASTEDHPRLTDTQYF. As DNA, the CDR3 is TGTGCCAGCACCGAGGATCACCCCCGACTAACAGATACGCAGTATTTT.